This entry features one TCR beta chain sequence. What antigen it recognizes has not been identified. No quality values exist for individual bases; no much larger clone is one base distant. The sample's time point label, decoded: baseline before first vaccination. The vaccinee samples were drawn from two UK trials, COV001 and COV002, one of which was a single-blind randomized controlled phase 2/3 trial testing AZD1222 (ChAdOx1 nCoV-19) in healthy adults. For TCRbeta chain sequencing, PBMC samples from trial participants were taken at day 0 and at day 28 after the second dose. The germline V gene encodes CDR1 SGDLS and CDR2 YYNGEE. The junction carries 18 bases between V and J, which are trimmed by 4 bases and 4 bases respectively. The CDR3, cysteine through phenylalanine, is 15 amino acids long. The DNA shown is the 45-base CDR3, in frame from base 1. The CDR3 regions of human TCRbeta chains were analyzed by immunosequencing. The original methods were these. TCRs in the repertoires were matched against a reference library of SARS-CoV-2-specific TCRs that had been generated with the MIRA antigen-specificity platform. Breadth was defined as the fraction of unique TCRs that were SARS-CoV-2-associated. Depth was defined as the fraction of total T cells that were SARS-CoV-2-associated. Using the MIRA data, each spike-specific TCR was mapped to the spike region that the TCR reacts to and placed in a CD4 or CD8 class. Log10-transformed breadth and depth values were compared by one-way ANOVA with Sidak's multiple comparisons tests. Held by TCRdb, this immuneACCESS table contains in-frame sequences only and omits some clones. Under half of the omission traces to an unresolved V gene where checked; the cause of the rest is unknown. From that table come the V and J calls and clone size; the DNA was used to work out D and trimming. The sample table records more than 100,000 clones; roughly 86% of these occur just once. 3.5% to 4.5% of the sample is held by the ten biggest clonotypes.

The sample belongs to a study of T cell responses to AZD1222 COVID-19 vaccine listed by TCRdb under 2021. Background for the entire study: AZD1222 recipients whose second dose came at about 4 weeks and those whose second dose came at about 12 weeks were combined into one group, since spike-specific TCR depth and breadth did not differ between the two schedules. A total of 233 trial participants underwent TCR sequencing, of whom roughly 210 had received two doses of AZD1222 and approximately 25 had received two doses of the MenACWY control vaccine. Trial participants were enrolled into age subgroups of 18-55, 56-69 and 70-plus years, which contained around 150, 28 and 57 TCR-sequenced participants, respectively.

Study-level results and caveats: The 56-69-year group was small, and its depth increase did not reach significance, likely because of low power. No day 14 peak-response samples were available, so repertoires were characterized only after the peak T cell response. Participants were mostly white British, with more females than males. The authors suggested clonal diversity may have been underestimated. After two AZD1222 doses, spike-specific TCR breadth and depth were significantly higher than at day 0 and than in MenACWY recipients. Reportedly, almost half of the unique spike-specific TCRs recognized epitopes lying outside the regions that are mutated in the B.1.351 and B.1.1.7 variants. Vaccine-associated CD4 TCRs spanned the whole spike protein, with dominant responses in regions 160-218 and 743-854. Only a handful of AZD1222 recipients were SARS-CoV-2 seropositive at baseline, limiting conclusions about previously exposed vaccinees.

In this chain, TRBV9 is recombined with TRBJ2-7; the D segment is perhaps TRBD1 or TRBD2, each sharing 6 matched bases. The input for sequencing was peripheral blood, taken on day 0 of AZD1222 vaccination. The sequence was obtained from an adult in good health. The bases read TGTGCCAGCAGCTTGCAAGAGGGGGGATTTTACGAGCAGTACTTC. It translates to CASSLQEGGFYEQYF.